This T cell receptor beta chain was sequenced during a study of T-cell memory formation after mild COVID-19. Whole-study results and caveats: Clones that contracted from day 15 to 85 were balanced CD4/CD8, while later expanders leaned CD4+. Among clones peaking at day 37 in the second wave, SARS-CoV-2 specificity remained unconfirmed.

The V gene end was trimmed by 6 bases and the J gene end by 4 bases; junction bases not matched to a gene: 1. This CDR3 region has 12 residues. The germline V gene has CDR1 LNHDA and CDR2 SQIVND (reference sequence). Notes on this clonotype: No antigen is known for it.

TCRdb re-derived calls from the 5' RACE reads in MiXCR, one entry per CDR3 protein. The data hold about 610,000 distinct CDR3 sequences, with roughly 17% observed a single time. This clonotype was sampled from an adult woman who had mild COVID-19 (a few samples of this study predate the infection). Cell type and time point are not known. The V call is TRBV19, the J call TRBJ2-3, with TRBD2 matching 7 bases. The sample comprised PBMCs or a T cell subset sorted from them (not recorded which). CDR3 region: CASSGRPDTQYF. The CDR3 nucleotides are TGTGCCAGTAGCGGGAGGCCAGATACGCAGTATTTT.